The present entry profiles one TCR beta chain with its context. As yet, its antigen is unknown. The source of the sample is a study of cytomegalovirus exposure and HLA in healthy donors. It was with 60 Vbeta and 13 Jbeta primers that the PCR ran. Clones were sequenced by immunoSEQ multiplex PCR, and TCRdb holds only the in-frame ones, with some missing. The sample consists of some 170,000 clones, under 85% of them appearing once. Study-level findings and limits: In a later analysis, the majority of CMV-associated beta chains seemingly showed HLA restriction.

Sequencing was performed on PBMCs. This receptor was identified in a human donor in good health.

In DNA, the CDR3 is TGTGCCAGCAGCCAAGGGACAGGGGGATCAGCTAACTATGGCTACACCTTC. Protein: CASSQGTGGSANYGYTF. V gene TRBV14 combines with J gene TRBJ1-2; 10 bases fit TRBD1. The V gene's germline CDR1 is SGHDN and CDR2 FVKESK. The CDR3 length is 17 residues. The V gene end was trimmed by 1 base and the J gene end by 0 bases; junction bases not matched to a gene: 5.